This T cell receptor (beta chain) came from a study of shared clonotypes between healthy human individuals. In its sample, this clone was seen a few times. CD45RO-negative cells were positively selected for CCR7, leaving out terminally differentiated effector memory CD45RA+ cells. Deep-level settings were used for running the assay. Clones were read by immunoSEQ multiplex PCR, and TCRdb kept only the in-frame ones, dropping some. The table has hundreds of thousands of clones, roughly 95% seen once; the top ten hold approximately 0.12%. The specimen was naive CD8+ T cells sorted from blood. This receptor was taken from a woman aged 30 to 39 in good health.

For the CDR3, the DNA is TGTGCCAGCAGTTTAAGGACAGGGGATATCCAGCCCCAGCATTTT. It translates to CASSLRTGDIQPQHF. The chain has TRBV27 and TRBJ1-5, with TRBD1 matching 9 bases. The CDR3 loop spans 15 amino acids. J lost 7 bases, V lost 2 bases, and 6 bases had no gene match. The germline CDR1 and CDR2 sequences are MNHEY and SMNVEV (reference sequence).